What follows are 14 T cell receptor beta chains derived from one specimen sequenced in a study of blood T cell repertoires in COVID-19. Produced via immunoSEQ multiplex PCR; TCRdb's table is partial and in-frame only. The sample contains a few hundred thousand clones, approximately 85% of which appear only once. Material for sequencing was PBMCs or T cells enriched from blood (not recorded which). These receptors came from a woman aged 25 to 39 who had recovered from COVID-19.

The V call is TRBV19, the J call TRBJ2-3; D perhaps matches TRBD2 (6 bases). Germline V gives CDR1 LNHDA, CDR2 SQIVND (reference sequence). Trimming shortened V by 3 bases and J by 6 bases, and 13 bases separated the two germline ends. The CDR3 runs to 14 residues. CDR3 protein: CASSMSRRVDTQYF. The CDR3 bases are TGTGCCAGTAGTATGAGCCGGAGGGTGGATACGCAGTATTTT.

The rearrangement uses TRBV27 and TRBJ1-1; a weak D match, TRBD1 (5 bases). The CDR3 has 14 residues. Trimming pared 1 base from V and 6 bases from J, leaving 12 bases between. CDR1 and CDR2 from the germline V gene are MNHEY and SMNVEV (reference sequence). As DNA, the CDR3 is TGTGCCAGCAGTTTATTTGAGGGAGGGGCTGAAGCTTTCTTT. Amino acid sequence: CASSLFEGGAEAFF.

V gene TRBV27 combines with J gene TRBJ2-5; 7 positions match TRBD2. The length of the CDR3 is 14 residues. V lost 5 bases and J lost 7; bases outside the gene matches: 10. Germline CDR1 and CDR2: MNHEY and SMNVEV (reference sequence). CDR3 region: CASSQPGTNGTQYF. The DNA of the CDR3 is TGTGCCAGCAGTCAGCCCGGGACTAATGGGACCCAGTACTTC.

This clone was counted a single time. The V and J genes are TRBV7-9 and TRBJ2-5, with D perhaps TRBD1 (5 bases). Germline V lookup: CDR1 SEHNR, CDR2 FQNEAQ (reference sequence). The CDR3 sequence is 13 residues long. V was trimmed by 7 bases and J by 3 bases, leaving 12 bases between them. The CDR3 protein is CASTYRREETQYF. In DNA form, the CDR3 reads TGTGCCAGCACCTATCGCAGGGAAGAGACCCAGTACTTC.

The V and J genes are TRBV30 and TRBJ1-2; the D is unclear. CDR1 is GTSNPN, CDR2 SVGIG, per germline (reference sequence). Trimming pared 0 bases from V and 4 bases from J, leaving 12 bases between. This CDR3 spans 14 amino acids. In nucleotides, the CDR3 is TGTGCCTGGAGTGTATCTTCGGGGATCTATGGCTACACCTTC. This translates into CAWSVSSGIYGYTF.

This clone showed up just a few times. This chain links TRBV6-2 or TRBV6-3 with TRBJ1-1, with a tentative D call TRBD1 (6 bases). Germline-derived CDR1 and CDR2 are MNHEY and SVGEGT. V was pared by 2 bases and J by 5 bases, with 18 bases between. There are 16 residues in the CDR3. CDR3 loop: CASSYDVFQGSTEAFF. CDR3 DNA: TGTGCCAGCAGTTACGACGTCTTTCAGGGGAGTACTGAAGCTTTCTTT.

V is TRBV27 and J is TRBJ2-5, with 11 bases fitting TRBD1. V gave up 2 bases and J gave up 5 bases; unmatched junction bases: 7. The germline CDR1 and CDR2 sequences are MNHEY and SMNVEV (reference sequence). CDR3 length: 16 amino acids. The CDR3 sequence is CASSLMGQGVSETQYF. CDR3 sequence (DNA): TGTGCCAGCAGTTTAATGGGACAGGGGGTTTCGGAGACCCAGTACTTC.

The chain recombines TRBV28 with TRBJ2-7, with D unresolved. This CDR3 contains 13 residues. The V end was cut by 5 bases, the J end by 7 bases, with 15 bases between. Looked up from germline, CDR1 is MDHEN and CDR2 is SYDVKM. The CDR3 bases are TGTGCCAGCAGTGCCCCTAACTCACGGGAGCAGTACTTC. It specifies CASSAPNSREQYF.

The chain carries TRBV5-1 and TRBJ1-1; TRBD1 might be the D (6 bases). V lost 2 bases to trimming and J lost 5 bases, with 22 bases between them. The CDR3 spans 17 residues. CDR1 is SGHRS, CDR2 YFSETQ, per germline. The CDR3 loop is CASSFMVQGLRSTEAFF. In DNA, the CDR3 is TGCGCCAGCAGCTTTATGGTGCAGGGGTTGAGGAGTACTGAAGCTTTCTTT.

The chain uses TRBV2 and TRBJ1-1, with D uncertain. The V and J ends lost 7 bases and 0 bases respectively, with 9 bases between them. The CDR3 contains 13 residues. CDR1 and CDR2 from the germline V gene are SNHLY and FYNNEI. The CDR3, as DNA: TGTGCCAGCAAACGAGAGATGAACACTGAAGCTTTCTTT. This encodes CASKREMNTEAFF.

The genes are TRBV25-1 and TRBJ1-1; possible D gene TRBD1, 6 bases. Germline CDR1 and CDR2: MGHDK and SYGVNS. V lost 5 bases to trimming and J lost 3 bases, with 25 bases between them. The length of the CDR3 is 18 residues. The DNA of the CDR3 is TGTGCCAGCAGTCGCCGTATACAGGGATATATGACCTACACTGAAGCTTTCTTT. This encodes CASSRRIQGYMTYTEAFF.

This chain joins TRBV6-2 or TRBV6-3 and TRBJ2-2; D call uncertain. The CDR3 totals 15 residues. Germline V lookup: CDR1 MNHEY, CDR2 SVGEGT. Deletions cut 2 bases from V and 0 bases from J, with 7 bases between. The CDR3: CASSYPVANTGELFF. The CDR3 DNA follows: TGTGCCAGCAGTTACCCGGTCGCGAACACCGGGGAGCTGTTTTTT.

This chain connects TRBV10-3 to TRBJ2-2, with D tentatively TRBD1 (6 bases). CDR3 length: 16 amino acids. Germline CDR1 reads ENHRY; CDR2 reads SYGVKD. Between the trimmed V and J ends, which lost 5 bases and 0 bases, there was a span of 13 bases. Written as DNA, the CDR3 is TGTGCCATCAGTACGGACAGTGCAGCGAACACCGGGGAGCTGTTTTTT. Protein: CAISTDSAANTGELFF.

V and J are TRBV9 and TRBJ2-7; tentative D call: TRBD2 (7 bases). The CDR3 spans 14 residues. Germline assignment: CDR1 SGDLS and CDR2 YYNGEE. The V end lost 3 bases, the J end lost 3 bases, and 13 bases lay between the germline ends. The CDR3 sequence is CASSAEGGNYEQYF. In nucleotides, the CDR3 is TGTGCCAGCAGCGCTGAGGGGGGGAACTACGAGCAGTACTTC.